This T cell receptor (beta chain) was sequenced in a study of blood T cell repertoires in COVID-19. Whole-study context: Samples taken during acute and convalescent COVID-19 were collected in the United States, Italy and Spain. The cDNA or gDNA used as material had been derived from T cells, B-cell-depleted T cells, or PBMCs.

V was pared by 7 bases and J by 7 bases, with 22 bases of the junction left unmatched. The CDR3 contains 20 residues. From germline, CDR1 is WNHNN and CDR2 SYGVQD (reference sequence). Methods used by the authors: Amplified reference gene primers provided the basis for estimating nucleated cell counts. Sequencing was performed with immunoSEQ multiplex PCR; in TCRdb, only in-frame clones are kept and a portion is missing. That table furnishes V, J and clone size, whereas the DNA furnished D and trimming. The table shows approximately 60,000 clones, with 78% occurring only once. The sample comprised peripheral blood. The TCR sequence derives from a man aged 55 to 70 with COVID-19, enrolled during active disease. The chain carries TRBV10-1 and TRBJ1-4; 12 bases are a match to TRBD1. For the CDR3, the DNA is TGCGCCAGCACCCTACACATGAGAACCGGGACAGGGGGCGCGGCTGAAAAACTGTTTTTT. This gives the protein CASTLHMRTGTGGAAEKLFF.